The 32 T cell receptor gamma chains below all came from one sample that was sequenced in a study of gammadelta T cells in human blood. With CATT, TCRdb re-called clones from the RT-PCR reads. The table has more than 350 gamma-chain clones, around 8.4% seen once. The sample comprised non-Vgamma9Vdelta2 gamma-delta T cells from cord blood. The receptors originated from a newborn.

This clone showed up just a few times. A read error may be the cause here, since a much bigger clone is one base away. J is TRGJ1 or TRGJ2 and V is TRGV3. Unmatched junction bases numbered 5, after V lost 3 bases and J lost 3 bases. The germline CDR1 and CDR2 sequences are VTNTFY and YDVSTARD (reference sequence). This CDR3 spans 13 amino acids. The CDR3 DNA reads TGTGCCACCTGGGACTGGATTTATTATAAGAAACTCTTT. Translation gives CATWDWIYYKKLF.

This clone is large. The chain has TRGV8 and TRGJ1 or TRGJ2. Germline V CDR1 and CDR2: VENAVY, YDSYNSRV. CDR3 length: 13 residues. Trimming cost V 0 bases and J 5 bases; bases outside gene matches: 4. CDR3 nucleotide sequence: TGTGCCACCTGGGATAGGCCCCATTATAAGAAACTCTTT. Its translation is CATWDRPHYKKLF.

By sample fraction, this clone is large. This chain connects TRGV2 to TRGJP1. The CDR3 is 17 residues long. CDR1 is EGSNGY, CDR2 YDSYNSKV, per germline. Losses at the gene ends were 0 bases for V and 2 bases for J; bases not matched to a gene: 9. The CDR3 sequence is CATWDGRKKTTGWFKIF. The CDR3 bases are TGTGCCACCTGGGACGGGCGTAAGAAGACCACTGGTTGGTTCAAGATATTT.

In regard to this clone: Given a far larger clone just one base away, this is likely a sequencing read error. The J gene is TRGJ1 or TRGJ2, the V gene TRGV2. Germline values: CDR1 EGSNGY, CDR2 YDSYNSKV. V lost 2 bases to trimming and J lost 12 bases; unmatched junction nucleotides: 7. This CDR3 has 11 residues. The CDR3 coding sequence is TGTGCCACCTGGGACGTAGGTTGGAAACTCTTT. Its translation is CATWDVGWKLF.

As regards this clone: Possible read error: a much larger clone is one base away. The chain uses TRGV5 and TRGJ1 or TRGJ2. This CDR3 spans 15 amino acids. CDR1 is VINAFY and CDR2 is YDVSNSKD in the germline V gene. The CDR3 protein is CATWDRHGNYYKILF. DNA of the CDR3: TGTGCCACCTGGGACAGGCACGGGAATTATTATAAGATACTCTTT.

This clone is judged medium-sized. This chain uses TRGV3 with TRGJ1 or TRGJ2. The CDR3 sequence is 15 residues long. V was pared by 1 base and J by 3 bases, with 9 bases of the junction left unmatched. Germline V lookup: CDR1 VTNTFY, CDR2 YDVSTARD (reference sequence). The CDR3 loop is CATWDSYPLYYKKLF. As DNA, the CDR3 is TGTGCCACCTGGGACAGCTACCCCCTTTATTATAAGAAACTCTTT.

This clone is classed as large. This rearrangement joins TRGV5 to TRGJ1 or TRGJ2. The trim removed 1 base at V and 2 bases at J, leaving 2 bases unmatched. CDR1 and CDR2 from the germline V gene are VINAFY and YDVSNSKD. CDR3 length: 13 amino acids. CDR3 DNA sequence: TGTGCCACCTGGGACAGTTATTATTATAAGAAACTCTTT. It is translated as CATWDSYYYKKLF.

This clone was counted a few times. The gene calls are TRGV9 and TRGJ1 or TRGJ2. From germline, CDR1 is GITISATS and CDR2 ISYDGTV (reference sequence). The CDR3 runs 9 residues. J gave up 11 bases and V 9 bases, and 7 bases lay outside the gene matches. CDR3 nucleotides: TGTGCCTTGAGGGGAGAGAAACTCTTT. It codes for CALRGEKLF.

This clone is judged large. The chain employs TRGV2 and TRGJ1 or TRGJ2. With 0 bases clipped from V and 8 bases from J, the junction kept 4 bases outside the gene matches. Germline CDR1 is EGSNGY and CDR2 is YDSYNSKV. This CDR3 has 12 residues. The CDR3 DNA sequence: TGTGCCACCTGGGACGGGCTGCATAAGAAACTCTTT. Protein product: CATWDGLHKKLF.

This clone is judged large. The junction shows a germline mismatch at one end, possibly a read error. This chain links TRGV3 with TRGJ1 or TRGJ2. CDR3 length equals 11 residues. The germline gives CDR1 VTNTFY, CDR2 YDVSTARD (reference sequence). In DNA, the CDR3 is TGTGCCACCTGGGACGCCTCTAAGTCGGTCTTT. Amino acid sequence: CATWDASKSVF.

This rearrangement joins TRGV3 to TRGJ1 or TRGJ2. Germline V gives CDR1 VTNTFY, CDR2 YDVSTARD (reference sequence). V gave up 0 bases and J gave up 3 bases; unmatched junction bases: 8. This CDR3 is built from 15 residues. The CDR3 spells CATWDRRRIYYKKLF. Written as DNA, the CDR3 is TGTGCCACCTGGGACAGGCGAAGGATTTATTATAAGAAACTCTTT.

In this sample, this clone turned up a few times. A clone one base away is much larger, so this may be a read error. The chain combines TRGV3 with TRGJ1 or TRGJ2. The CDR3 is 15 amino acids. The germline CDR1 and CDR2 sequences are VTNTFY and YDVSTARD (reference sequence). The CDR3 sequence: CATWALTPIYYKNLF. The CDR3, as DNA: TGTGCCACCTGGGCCCTTACCCCAATTTATTATAAGAACCTCTTT.

This clone counts as large. The chain combines TRGV2 with TRGJP1. Looked up from germline, CDR1 is EGSNGY and CDR2 is YDSYNSKV. The CDR3 is made up of 20 amino acids. V lost 2 bases to trimming and J lost 0 bases; unmatched junction nucleotides: 18. Here the CDR3 reads CATWDVLPMGPYTTGWFKIF. For the CDR3, the DNA is TGTGCCACCTGGGACGTTCTCCCGATGGGACCATATACCACTGGTTGGTTCAAGATATTT.

Relative to its sample, this clone is hyperexpanded. The genes are TRGV9 and TRGJ1 or TRGJ2. V trimming: 5 bases; J trimming: 3 bases; junction bases outside the gene matches: 4. Germline V gene lookup returns CDR1 GITISATS and CDR2 ISYDGTV (reference sequence). This CDR3 has 12 amino acids. CDR3 DNA: TGTGCCTTGTGGGGCATTTATTATAAGAAACTCTTT. Translating gives CALWGIYYKKLF.

This clone was seen more than once but under ten times. This likely stems from a read error, as it lies one base from a far larger clone. V is TRGV2 and J is TRGJ1 or TRGJ2. The length of the CDR3 is 13 residues. The germline CDR1 and CDR2 sequences are EGSNGY and YDSYNSKV. Trimming cost V 4 bases and J 6 bases; bases outside gene matches: 9. The CDR3 coding sequence is TGTGCCACCTGGGATGGGCCGCTTTATAAGAAACTCTTT. Protein: CATWDGPLYKKLF.

By sample fraction, this clone is large (0.1 to 1%). A much larger clone differs by one base, so this may be a read error. This same CDR3 is encoded by further DNA sequences in the sample. V gene TRGV2 combines with J gene TRGJ1 or TRGJ2. This CDR3 region has 13 residues. CDR1 and CDR2 (germline): EGSNGY, YDSYNSKV. The trim removed 0 bases at V and 4 bases at J, leaving 3 bases unmatched. Here the CDR3 reads CATWDGRYYKKLF. The CDR3, as DNA: TGTGCCACCTGGGACGGGCGATATTATAAGAAACTCTTT.

The sample holds a few counts of this clone. The V and J genes are TRGV2 and TRGJ1 or TRGJ2. The V and J ends lost 2 bases and 1 base, in that order; junction bases with no gene match: 2. The germline gives CDR1 EGSNGY, CDR2 YDSYNSKV. The CDR3 runs to 13 residues. This CDR3 is CATWDANYYKKLF. The CDR3 region has the DNA TGTGCCACCTGGGACGCCAATTATTATAAGAAACTCTTT.

The V gene is TRGV2, the J gene TRGJ1 or TRGJ2. The CDR3 loop spans 15 amino acids. The J segment lost 0 bases and the V segment lost 0 bases, leaving 5 bases of the junction unmatched. Germline V lookup: CDR1 EGSNGY, CDR2 YDSYNSKV. The CDR3: CATWDGRENYYKKLF. The CDR3 coding sequence is TGTGCCACCTGGGACGGGCGCGAGAATTATTATAAGAAACTCTTT.

This clone is categorized as large (0.1 to 1%). The chain links TRGV2 to TRGJ1 or TRGJ2. The CDR3 length is 11 residues. The germline gives CDR1 EGSNGY, CDR2 YDSYNSKV. V gave up 2 bases and J gave up 10 bases; unmatched junction bases: 5. For the CDR3, the DNA is TGTGCCACCTGGGACGTCTACAAGAAACTCTTT. It specifies CATWDVYKKLF.

By frequency in the sample, this clone is large. The chain has TRGV8 and TRGJP2. Germline V gene sequence: CDR1 VENAVY, CDR2 YDSYNSRV. Trimming cost V 3 bases and J 5 bases; bases outside gene matches: 3. The length of the CDR3 is 13 residues. In DNA form, the CDR3 reads TGTGCCACCTGGGATGGGAGTGATTGGATCAAGACGTTT. It translates to CATWDGSDWIKTF.

About this clone itself: A read error is possible here, since a much larger clone lies one base away. The chain couples TRGV5 to TRGJP. Germline V lookup: CDR1 VINAFY, CDR2 YDVSNSKD. The CDR3 extends over 17 amino acids. V gave up 0 bases and J gave up 4 bases; unmatched junction bases: 3. The CDR3 sequence: CATWDRSQELGKKIKVF. As DNA, the CDR3 is TGTGCCACCTGGGACAGGTCCCAAGAGTTGGGCAAAAAAATCAAGGTATTT.

This clone was picked up a small number of times. A far larger clone is one nucleotide away, so this likely arose from a read error. This chain uses TRGV5 with TRGJP2. CDR1 and CDR2 (germline): VINAFY, YDVSNSKD. The CDR3 contains 14 residues. The CDR3, as DNA: TGTGCCACCTGGGACAGGCCGTGTGATTGGTTCAAGACGTTT. As protein: CATWDRPCDWFKTF.

V usage is TRGV2 and J usage is TRGJP2. V gave up 4 bases and J gave up 6 bases; unmatched junction bases: 11. CDR1 and CDR2 (germline): EGSNGY, YDSYNSKV. The CDR3 has 15 residues. This CDR3 reads CATWDRGEGDWIKTF. The CDR3 region has the DNA TGTGCCACCTGGGATCGGGGCGAGGGTGATTGGATCAAGACGTTT.

This clone was picked up a small number of times. This rearrangement joins TRGV2 to TRGJ1 or TRGJ2. The CDR3 is 13 residues long. CDR1 EGSNGY and CDR2 YDSYNSKV come from the germline V gene. The trim removed 1 base at V and 7 bases at J, leaving 7 bases unmatched. The CDR3 protein is CATWDGTGYKKLF. DNA for the CDR3: TGTGCCACCTGGGACGGCACCGGGTATAAGAAACTCTTT.

By its share, this clone is large. The V and J genes are TRGV2 and TRGJ1 or TRGJ2. The junction had 5 bases not matched to a gene; V was cut back by 0 bases and J by 3 bases. The CDR3 loop spans 14 amino acids. The V gene's germline CDR1 is EGSNGY and CDR2 YDSYNSKV. The CDR3 spells CATWDGPSYYKKLF. As DNA, the CDR3 is TGTGCCACCTGGGACGGGCCGAGTTATTATAAGAAACTCTTT.

The table lists this clone with a few counts. The chain carries TRGV9 and TRGJ1 or TRGJ2. In germline, CDR1 is GITISATS, CDR2 ISYDGTV (reference sequence). The V and J ends lost 3 bases and 12 bases, in that order; junction bases with no gene match: 8. This CDR3 spans 11 amino acids. The CDR3 DNA reads as TGTGCCTTGTGGGAGTCGGTGGGGAAACTCTTT. Protein sequence: CALWESVGKLF.

This clone is medium-sized within its sample. The chain recombines TRGV2 with TRGJP1. Trimming took 3 bases from V and 0 from J; bases not matched to a gene: 16. Germline assignment: CDR1 EGSNGY and CDR2 YDSYNSKV. This CDR3 is 19 amino acids long. CDR3 bases: TGTGCCACCTGGGACTCCAGATCTCGGGACGATACCACTGGTTGGTTCAAGATATTT. It encodes CATWDSRSRDDTTGWFKIF.

This clone is labeled as medium-sized. The rearrangement links TRGV9 to TRGJ1 or TRGJ2. Per germline, CDR1 GITISATS and CDR2 ISYDGTV (reference sequence). The junction had 5 bases not matched to a gene; V was cut back by 0 bases and J by 6 bases. The CDR3 has 13 amino acids. CDR3 protein: CALWEVLSYKKLF. CDR3 DNA: TGTGCCTTGTGGGAGGTGCTCTCTTATAAGAAACTCTTT.

This clone ranks as large. Just one base apart from a much larger clone, this may be a read error. J is TRGJ1 or TRGJ2 and V is TRGV5. Trimming cost V 2 bases and J 5 bases; bases outside gene matches: 3. Germline V CDR1 and CDR2: VINAFY, YDVSNSKD. This CDR3 has 12 amino acids. The CDR3 here is CATWDNNYKKLF. CDR3 bases: TGTGCCACCTGGGACAACAATTATAAGAAACTCTTT.

By proportion, this clone is medium-sized. The J gene is TRGJP2, the V gene TRGV2. V lost 0 bases, J lost 9 bases, and 10 bases stayed unmatched. Germline V gene lookup returns CDR1 EGSNGY and CDR2 YDSYNSKV. This CDR3 is built from 15 residues. CDR3 sequence: CATWDGPWEHWIKTF. The CDR3 region has the DNA TGTGCCACCTGGGACGGGCCTTGGGAGCATTGGATCAAGACGTTT.

The rearrangement uses TRGV8 and TRGJP2. The germline V gene has CDR1 VENAVY and CDR2 YDSYNSRV. The J segment lost 11 bases and the V segment lost 1 base, leaving 4 bases of the junction unmatched. The CDR3 is made up of 12 amino acids. CDR3 sequence (DNA): TGTGCCACCTGGGATAGAGAATGGATCAAGACGTTT. Translated: CATWDREWIKTF.

As regards this clone: A far larger clone is one base from this, pointing to a likely read error. The chain employs TRGV2 and TRGJP1. Germline V CDR1 and CDR2: EGSNGY, YDSYNSKV. The CDR3 length is 17 residues. CDR3 region: CATWDGRKKTTGWLKIF. In DNA form, the CDR3 reads TGTGCCACCTGGGACGGGCGTAAGAAGACCACTGGTTGGCTCAAGATATTT.